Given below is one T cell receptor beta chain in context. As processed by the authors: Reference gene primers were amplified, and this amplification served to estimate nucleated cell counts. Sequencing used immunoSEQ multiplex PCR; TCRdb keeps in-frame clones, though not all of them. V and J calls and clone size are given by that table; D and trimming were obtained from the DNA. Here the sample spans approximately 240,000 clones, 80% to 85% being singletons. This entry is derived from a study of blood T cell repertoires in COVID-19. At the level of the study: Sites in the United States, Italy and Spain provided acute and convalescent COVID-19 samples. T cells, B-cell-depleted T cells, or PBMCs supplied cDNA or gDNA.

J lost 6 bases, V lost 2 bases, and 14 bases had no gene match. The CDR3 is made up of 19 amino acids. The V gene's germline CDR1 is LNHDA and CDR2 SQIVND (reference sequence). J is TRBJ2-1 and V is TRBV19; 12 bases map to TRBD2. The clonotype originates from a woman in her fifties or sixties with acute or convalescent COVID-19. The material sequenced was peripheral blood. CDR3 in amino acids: CASSIRQSSGGAFSNEQFF. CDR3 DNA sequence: TGTGCCAGTAGTATAAGGCAGTCTAGCGGGGGGGCTTTTAGCAATGAGCAGTTCTTC.